Listed below are T cell receptor beta chains from one sample, sequenced in a study of patients and donors after allogeneic stem cell transplantation. Each CDR3 protein is one row after TCRdb ran MiXCR on the RT-PCR reads. The sample consists of approximately 99,000 distinct CDR3 sequences, 35% to 45% of them appearing once. Material: blood, either unsorted or a sorted T cell fraction (not recorded which). These receptors were collected from a human donor who was either an allogeneic HSCT recipient or a stem cell or donor lymphocyte infusion donor (not recorded which). It is not recorded whose cells these are; they may come from a transplant donor. Both conserved end residues are part of each CDR3. The D gene is left open where the match is weak. Clone size is given for some rows only: seen once, a few or many times, or a class if the clone is expanded.

clone_size,d_call,v_call,j_call,cdr3_nt,cdr3_aa
many,-,TRBV24-1,TRBJ1-5,TGTGCCACCAGTGACCCTAATCAGCCCCAGCATTTT,CATSDPNQPQHF
-,-,TRBV15,TRBJ1-1,TGTGCCACCAGCAGAGATAAGCCCGGCCCGAACACTGAAGCTTTCTTT,CATSRDKPGPNTEAFF
-,-,TRBV18,TRBJ2-7,TGTGCCAGCTCATACAGGGAATACGAGCAGTACTTC,CASSYREYEQYF
-,TRBD2,TRBV4-3,TRBJ2-3,TGCGCCAGCAGCCAAGGAGGGAGGGGAGATACGCAGTATTTT,CASSQGGRGDTQYF
few,TRBD2,TRBV12-3/TRBV12-4,TRBJ2-2,TGTGCCAGCAGTCCACAGACTAGCGGGAGGAACACCGGGGAGCTGTTTTTT,CASSPQTSGRNTGELFF
few,-,TRBV3-1,TRBJ1-4,TGTGCCAGCAGCCAAGTCCGAGGGGTAAATGAAAAACTGTTTTTT,CASSQVRGVNEKLFF
-,-,TRBV6-6,TRBJ2-4,TGTGCCAGCAGTTACAGCAGGGAAAACATTCAGTACTTC,CASSYSRENIQYF
few,-,TRBV4-2,TRBJ1-1,TGTGCCAGCAGCCAGAAGGGAGGGGGTGCTGAAGCTTTCTTT,CASSQKGGGAEAFF
once,-,TRBV20-1,TRBJ1-2,TGCAGTGCACCGCCCCGGACGGATTATGGCTACACCTTC,CSAPPRTDYGYTF
-,-,TRBV29-1,TRBJ2-5,TGCAGCGTTGATAAGAGGCTTCAAGAGACCCAGTACTTC,CSVDKRLQETQYF
few,TRBD1,TRBV12-3/TRBV12-4,TRBJ1-1,TGTGCCAGCAGGAGACAGGGGGGAATTGGGACTGAAGCTTTCTTT,CASRRQGGIGTEAFF
-,TRBD2,TRBV14,TRBJ2-7,TGTGCCAGCAGCCAAGAGCTAGCGGGGACCTACGAGCAGTACTTC,CASSQELAGTYEQYF
-,TRBD2,TRBV5-1,TRBJ2-1,TGCGCCACCGCGGGAGGGGGAAGCAATGAGCAGTTCTTC,CATAGGGSNEQFF
-,TRBD1,TRBV7-9,TRBJ2-7,TGTGCCAGCAGCCGTTTAGGGGGCCAGCCCTACGAGCAGTACTTC,CASSRLGGQPYEQYF
-,-,TRBV6-5,TRBJ1-2,TGTGCCAGCAGCCTCTACGAGTCCCACTCCTTTAACTATGGCTACACCTTC,CASSLYESHSFNYGYTF
-,-,TRBV12-3/TRBV12-4,TRBJ2-2,TGTGCCAGCAGTCCAGTCATGTTGCGGGAAAACACCGGGGAGCTGTTTTTT,CASSPVMLRENTGELFF
-,-,TRBV4-2,TRBJ1-4,TGTGCCAGCAGCCAAGAGGAGGTTATTGAAAAACTGTTTTTT,CASSQEEVIEKLFF
-,TRBD2,TRBV27,TRBJ2-2,TGTGCCAGCAGTTTCCTTGGACTAGCGGAGGGGAACACCGGGGAGCTGTTTTTT,CASSFLGLAEGNTGELFF
-,-,TRBV6-2/TRBV6-3,TRBJ2-1,TGTGCCAGCAGATCCTCAGGGGTTTCCTACAATGAGCAGTTCTTC,CASRSSGVSYNEQFF
few,-,TRBV7-2,TRBJ2-1,TGTGCCAGCAGCATAGACAGACACAATGAGCAGTTCTTC,CASSIDRHNEQFF
-,-,TRBV29-1,TRBJ2-5,TGCAGCGTTTTTCGACAGGGAGGGACCCAGTACTTC,CSVFRQGGTQYF
-,TRBD1,TRBV2,TRBJ1-4,TGTGCCAGCAGTGGGACAGGGAGAGAAAAACTGCTTTTT,CASSGTGREKLLF
-,-,TRBV4-3,TRBJ2-6,TGCGCCAGCGGATCTTTCTCTGGGGCCAACGTCCTGACTTTC,CASGSFSGANVLTF
-,-,TRBV28,TRBJ2-7,TGTGCCAGCAGGGACCTCCCCTACGAGCAGTACTTC,CASRDLPYEQYF
-,-,TRBV2,TRBJ1-5,TGTGCCAGCAATGAACAGGGTTTCAATCAGCCCCAGCATTTT,CASNEQGFNQPQHF
-,TRBD1,TRBV5-1,TRBJ2-1,TGCGCCAGCAGCTTGGGAGGGACAGGTAACCGCAATGAGCAGTTCTTC,CASSLGGTGNRNEQFF
few,TRBD2,TRBV12-3/TRBV12-4,TRBJ2-5,TGTGCCAGCACTCCGGGACTAGGGAACGAAGAGACCCAGTACTTC,CASTPGLGNEETQYF
-,-,TRBV20-1,TRBJ1-1,TGCAGTGCTCCGACAGTCATGAACACTGAAGCTTTCTTT,CSAPTVMNTEAFF
-,TRBD2,TRBV5-1,TRBJ2-7,TGCGCCAGCAGCTTGCTTCTTAGCGGGAGGGCCTACGAGCAGTACTTC,CASSLLLSGRAYEQYF